The T cell receptor (beta chain) under discussion was sequenced for a study of breast tumors, draining lymph nodes, adjacent tissues. Trimming stripped 5 bases from V and 0 bases from J, with 8 bases between. Germline V gives CDR1 SGHTA, CDR2 FQGNSA. The CDR3 loop spans 14 amino acids. A single record per CDR3 protein comes from TCRdb applying MiXCR to the multiplex PCR reads. This table holds about 110,000 distinct CDR3 sequences, more than 30% found once. At least ten counts were recorded for this clonotype. Axillary draining lymph nodes of breast cancer patients supplied the node samples. The sequence derives from a female donor with breast cancer. Some clones in this sample may be carry-over from other donors' samples. Sequencing was done on a sample of axillary lymph node tissue. The J gene is TRBJ2-1, the V gene TRBV7-2; no firm D call. CDR3 DNA: TGTGCCAGCAGCCTAAAAAGCTCCTACAATGAGCAGTTCTTC. Translating gives CASSLKSSYNEQFF.